The following is a TCR beta chain sequence with its context. The data originate from a study of cytomegalovirus exposure and HLA in healthy donors. The wider study: In a later analysis, the roughly 120 validation repertoires were reported to have used the same platform as the 600 to 700 first-cohort repertoires.

The CDR3 sequence is 16 residues long. The germline V gene has CDR1 SGHNT and CDR2 YYREEE (reference sequence). J was trimmed by 1 base and V by 1 base; bases with no gene match: 7. The repertoire was sequenced with immunoSEQ multiplex PCR; TCRdb's copy has only in-frame clones and lacks some. The sample consists of about 130,000 clones, about 96% of them appearing once. Sequencing was carried out using PBMCs. The clonotype comes from a young man in good health and CMV-seronegative. The rearrangement joins TRBV5-4 to TRBJ1-1, with TRBD1 matching over 7 bases. Here the CDR3 reads CASSLRDRVANTEAFF. In nucleotides, the CDR3 is TGTGCCAGCAGCTTGCGGGACAGAGTCGCGAACACTGAAGCTTTCTTT.